Presented here are 10 T cell receptor delta chains from one specimen sequenced in a study of γδ T cells in repeated Plasmodium falciparum infection. Bulk repertoires came from Vgamma9/Vdelta2+ or Vdelta2-negative gammadelta T cells flow-sorted from PBMC. TCRdb reran clone calling via CATT on the multiplex PCR reads. There are 85,000 to 90,000 delta-chain clones in the sample; over 1.3% occur only once, and approximately 10% lies in the top ten. The sample was gamma-delta T cells from blood. The source of these receptors is a pool of human donors (malaria-infected and uninfected, not separated).

In regard to this clone: The protein recorded in TCRdb matches a much larger clone and deviates from this DNA's translation at residue 12, suggesting a read error; the protein here is obtained by translating the DNA. This sequence joins TRDV2 and TRDJ1; 9 bases align to TRDD3. TCRdb gives no J gene; it was assigned here by matching the DNA to germline. Germline assignment: CDR1 GEAIGNYY and CDR2 EKD. The CDR3 is 16 residues long. The CDR3 nucleotides are TGTGCCTGTGACACCGGGGATACGCGGTACACCGGTAAACTCATCTTT. This sequence encodes CACDTGDTRYTGKLIF.

The chain joins TRDV1 to TRDJ1, with a weak D call TRDD3 (8 bases). TCRdb lists no J gene, so it was determined here by aligning the DNA to germline. V lost 3 bases and J 0 bases, leaving 26 bases between the germline ends. The germline V gene encodes CDR1 TSWWSYY and CDR2 QGS. The CDR3 covers 20 residues. The CDR3 nucleotides are TGTGCTCTTGGGGAGTCCTTCCTTTTACTGGGGGTTCAGTACACCGATAAACTCATCTTT. Translating it yields CALGESFLLLGVQYTDKLIF.

As regards this clone: TCRdb records a much larger clone's protein for this DNA, with a difference at residue 7 that likely arises from a read error; the protein given is the translation of the DNA. The J gene is TRDJ1, the V gene TRDV1; tentatively, D is TRDD3 (6 bases). The V gene lost 4 bases and the J gene lost 9 bases, with 24 bases spanning the gap. Germline assignment: CDR1 TSWWSYY and CDR2 QGS. The CDR3 covers 16 residues. CDR3 DNA sequence: TGTGCTCTTGGGGGGTTCTACCGAGGGGGGACATCACAACTCATCTTT. Protein: CALGGFYRGGTSQLIF.

Details on this clone: This likely stems from a read error, as it lies one base from a far larger clone. Different DNA sequences within this sample yield the same CDR3. V gene TRDV2 combines with J gene TRDJ2, with D perhaps TRDD3 (5 bases). The J gene, not given by TCRdb, was assigned here from a germline match of the nucleotide sequence. Trimming removed 2 bases from V and 3 bases from J, with 6 bases in between. This CDR3 comprises 13 residues. Germline lookup yields CDR1 GEAIGNYY and CDR2 EKD. The DNA for the CDR3 is TGTGCCTGTGACAGGGGACTGACAGCACAACTCTTCTTT. Translation gives CACDRGLTAQLFF.

This clone was recorded a few times. The protein TCRdb lists belongs to a much larger clone and differs from this DNA's translation at residue 3, which points to a read error; the protein shown is made from the DNA. The J gene is TRDJ1, the V gene TRDV1; 9 positions agree with TRDD2. Looked up from germline, CDR1 is TSWWSYY and CDR2 is QGS. This CDR3 comprises 16 residues. The CDR3 sequence is CAPGGFLPTAKKKLIF. CDR3 nucleotide sequence: TGTGCTCCTGGGGGTTTCCTTCCTACGGCCAAGAAGAAACTCATCTTT.

The chain is built from TRDV1 and TRDJ1, with D perhaps matching TRDD3 (6 bases). TCRdb offers no J gene call, so here the DNA was matched to germline to obtain one. The germline V gene encodes CDR1 TSWWSYY and CDR2 QGS. CDR3 length equals 21 residues. Trimming took 1 base from V and 0 from J, leaving 27 bases between them. The CDR3 region is CALGEPTHSSNGGYYTDKLIF. As DNA, the CDR3 is TGTGCTCTTGGGGAACCGACCCATTCCTCTAATGGTGGATACTACACCGATAAACTCATCTTT.

This clone was counted between two and nine times. For this DNA, TCRdb reports the protein of a much larger clone, which diverges at residue 19, most likely from a read error; the protein presented here is translated directly from the DNA. V is TRDV2 and J is TRDJ2, with TRDD3 matching over 9 bases. The CDR3 totals 21 residues. CDR1 is GEAIGNYY and CDR2 is EKD in the germline V gene. The DNA of the CDR3 is TGTGCCTGTGACACCTTCCTTGACTGGGGGACAAGGGCCTATTTGACAGCACAACGCTTCTTT. Translating gives CACDTFLDWGTRAYLTAQRFF.

This clone has a handful of counts. The TCRdb protein comes from a much larger clone and disagrees with this DNA's translation at residue 6, likely due to a read error; the protein given here is derived from the DNA. The CDR3 reads CACDPPGSALAPTEEADKLIF. The CDR3 region has the DNA TGTGCCTGTGACCCCCCCGGATCAGCACTAGCTCCGACTGAAGAAGCCGATAAACTCATCTTT. The chain couples TRDV2 to TRDJ1, with D hard to call. V lost 3 bases and J 3 bases, leaving 34 bases between the germline ends. The CDR3 contains 21 residues. Germline CDR1 and CDR2: GEAIGNYY and EKD.

This clone appeared a few times. TCRdb attributes to this sequence the protein of a much larger clone, which differs from the DNA translation at residue 4; a read error is likely, and the protein displayed is translated from the DNA. The chain recombines TRDV1 with TRDJ1; 8 bases fit TRDD3. In the absence of a J gene in TCRdb, the DNA was matched to germline to assign it here. The germline V gene encodes CDR1 TSWWSYY and CDR2 QGS. The CDR3 spans 19 residues. CDR3 amino acids: CALEEASSPNYWGGYKLIF. CDR3 in DNA: TGTGCTCTTGAGGAAGCGTCGAGTCCCAACTACTGGGGGGGCTACAAACTCATCTTT.

Comments on this clone: The likely explanation is a read error, given a far larger clone one base away. Other DNA sequences from this sample encode an identical CDR3 as well. V gene TRDV1 combines with J gene TRDJ1, with D unclear. No J segment appears in TCRdb, so it was assigned here by matching the sequence to germline. V was clipped by 3 bases and J by 0 bases, with 8 bases between them. The germline V gene has CDR1 TSWWSYY and CDR2 QGS. The CDR3 is 14 residues long. CDR3 nucleotides: TGTGCTCTTGGGGAGCAATCGTACACCGATAAACTCATCTTT. Encoded protein: CALGEQSYTDKLIF.